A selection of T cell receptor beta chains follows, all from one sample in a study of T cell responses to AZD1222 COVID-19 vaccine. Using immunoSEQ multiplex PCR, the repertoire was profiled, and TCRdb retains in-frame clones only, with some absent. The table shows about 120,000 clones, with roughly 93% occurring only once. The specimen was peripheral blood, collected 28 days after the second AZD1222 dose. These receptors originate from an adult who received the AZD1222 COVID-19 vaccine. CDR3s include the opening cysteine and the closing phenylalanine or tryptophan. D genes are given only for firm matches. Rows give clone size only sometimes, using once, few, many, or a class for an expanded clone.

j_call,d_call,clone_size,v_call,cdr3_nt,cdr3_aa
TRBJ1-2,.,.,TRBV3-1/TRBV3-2,TGTGCCAGCAGCCCCGGCGGCGCAGCCTATGGCTACACCTTC,CASSPGGAAYGYTF
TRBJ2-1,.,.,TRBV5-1,TGCGCCAGCAGCTTGGTCGCTGGGTACCATGAGCAGTTCTTC,CASSLVAGYHEQFF
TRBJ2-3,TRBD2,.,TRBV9,TGTGCCAGCAGCCCTTCTAGCGGGATCACAGATACGCAGTATTTT,CASSPSSGITDTQYF
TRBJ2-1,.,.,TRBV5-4,TGTGCCAGCAGCTCCAGGGGTGGCAATGAGCAGTTCTTC,CASSSRGGNEQFF
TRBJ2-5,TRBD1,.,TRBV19,TGTGCCAGTAGTATCTCGTGGACAGGGAAGACGGAGACCCAGTACTTC,CASSISWTGKTETQYF
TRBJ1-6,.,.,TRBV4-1,TGCGCCAGCAGCCAACAATCTAGCCCCTATAATTCACCCCTCCACTTT,CASSQQSSPYNSPLHF
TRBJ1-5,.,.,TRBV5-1,TGCGCCAGCAGCTTGGCCGGGTATAGCAATCAGCCCCAGCATTTT,CASSLAGYSNQPQHF
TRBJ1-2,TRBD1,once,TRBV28,TGTGCCAGCAGCAGGACAGGGATCGACGGCTACACCTTC,CASSRTGIDGYTF
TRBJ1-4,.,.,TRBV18,TGTGCCAGCTCACCAAGTGGGATTGGGAATGAAAAACTGTTTTTT,CASSPSGIGNEKLFF
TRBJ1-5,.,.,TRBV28,TGTGCCAGCATTAACCCCACAGACACGGTACAGCAGCCCCAGCATTTT,CASINPTDTVQQPQHF
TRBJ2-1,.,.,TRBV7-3,TGTGCCAGCAGCTCCGAACAGTCGTCCTACAATGAGCAGTTCTTC,CASSSEQSSYNEQFF
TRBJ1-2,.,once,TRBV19,TGTGCCAGTAGTACCCCTGCACCCACGGTCTATGGCTACACCTTC,CASSTPAPTVYGYTF
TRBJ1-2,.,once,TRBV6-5,TGTGCCAGCAGTTACTCGGGAGTTAACTATGGCTACACCTTC,CASSYSGVNYGYTF
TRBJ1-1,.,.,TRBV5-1,TGCGCCAGCAGCTTGGGGTCAGGCGTGACTGAAGCTTTCTTT,CASSLGSGVTEAFF
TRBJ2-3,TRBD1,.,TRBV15,TGTGCCACCAGCAGTGAACAGGGGTGGGATACGCAGTATTTT,CATSSEQGWDTQYF
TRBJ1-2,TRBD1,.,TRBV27,TGTGCCAGCAGTTTACTAGGGGGACAGGGGGCATATCCCTATGGCTACACCTTC,CASSLLGGQGAYPYGYTF
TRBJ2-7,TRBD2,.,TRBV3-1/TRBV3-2,TGTGCCAGCACAGTGGCTAGCGGGAGTGGCGAGCAGTACTTC,CASTVASGSGEQYF
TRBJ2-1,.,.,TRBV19,TGTGCCAGACGAGCTAGCAAAAAGTGGTCCTACAATGAGCAGTTCTTC,CARRASKKWSYNEQFF
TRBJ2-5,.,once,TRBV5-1,TGCGCCAGCAGCTTAGGTCCCTATCAAGAGACCCAGTACTTC,CASSLGPYQETQYF
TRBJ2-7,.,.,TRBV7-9,TGTGCCAGCAGCCCCCAGGCAGGGTCGTACGAGCAGTACTTC,CASSPQAGSYEQYF
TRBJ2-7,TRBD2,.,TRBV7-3,TGTGCCAGCAGCACCGGACTAGCGGGGAGCTACGAGCAGTACTTC,CASSTGLAGSYEQYF
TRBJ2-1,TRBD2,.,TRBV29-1,TGCAGCGAGACTAGCGGGGAAAAAAATGAGCAGTTCTTC,CSETSGEKNEQFF
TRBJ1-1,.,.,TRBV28,TGTGCCAGCAGGCTAGCGGGTCCGAACACTGAAGCTTTCTTT,CASRLAGPNTEAFF
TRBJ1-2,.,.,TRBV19,TGTGCCAGTAGTAGTACCGGGGCGGCTGGCTACACCTTC,CASSSTGAAGYTF
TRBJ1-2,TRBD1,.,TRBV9,TGCGCCAGCATGGGAAACGACAGGGGGCCTAGGGGCTACACCTTC,CASMGNDRGPRGYTF
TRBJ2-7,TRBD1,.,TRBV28,TGTGCCAGCAGTTTACCCGGGCAGGGGGCTTACGAGCAGTACTTC,CASSLPGQGAYEQYF
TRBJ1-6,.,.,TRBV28,TGTGCCAGCAGTTTGGGCAGGGTCTCACCCCTCCACTTT,CASSLGRVSPLHF
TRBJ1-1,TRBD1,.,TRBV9,TGTGCCAGCAGCGTCCGGACAGGGGGGATGAACACTGAAGCTTTCTTT,CASSVRTGGMNTEAFF
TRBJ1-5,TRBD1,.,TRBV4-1,TGCGCCAGCAGCCAAGACGGGACAGAAATACAGCCCCAGCATTTT,CASSQDGTEIQPQHF
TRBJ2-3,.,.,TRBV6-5,TGTGCCAGCAGTCTCGCAGAGGCAACAGATACGCAGTATTTT,CASSLAEATDTQYF
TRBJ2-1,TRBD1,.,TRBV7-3,TGTGCCAGCAGCCTGGGACAGGGGGCCTACAATGAGCAGTTCTTC,CASSLGQGAYNEQFF
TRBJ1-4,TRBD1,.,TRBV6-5,TGTGCCAGCAGCTACTCCGGGACAGGGGATGAAAAACTGTTTTTT,CASSYSGTGDEKLFF
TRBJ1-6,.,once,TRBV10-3,TGTGCCATCAGTGGCGGGGGTACCTATAATTCACCCCTCCACTTT,CAISGGGTYNSPLHF
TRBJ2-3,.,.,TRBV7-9,TGTGCCAGCAGCTTAAGGTCCAATACGCAGTATTTT,CASSLRSNTQYF
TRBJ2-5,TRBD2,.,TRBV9,TGTGCCAGCAGCGTAGGGGGACTAGCGGGAGCAGAGACCCAGTACTTC,CASSVGGLAGAETQYF
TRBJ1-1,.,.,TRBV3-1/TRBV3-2,TGTGCCAGCAGCCAAGCAGGGGTTACTGAAGCTTTCTTT,CASSQAGVTEAFF